What follows are 9 T cell receptor beta chains derived from one specimen sequenced in a study of graft-versus-host responses after intestinal transplantation. Only in-frame clones appear in the TCRdb table, and some are missing; sequencing was by immunoSEQ multiplex PCR. The sample lists approximately 9,000 clones; 25% to 30% were seen once. The material sequenced was alloreactive CD4+ T cells from a mixed lymphocyte reaction culture, taken before intestinal transplant. Indicated subset: CFSE-low proliferating T cells sorted from approximately six-day pre-transplant mixed lymphocyte reaction (GvH or HvG direction). Every receptor here comes from a human patient who received an intestinal transplant.

V gene TRBV7-9 combines with J gene TRBJ2-1; D possibly corresponds to TRBD1 (6 bases). From germline, CDR1 is SEHNR and CDR2 FQNEAQ (reference sequence). The germline V and J ends were trimmed by 3 bases and 4 bases, with 7 bases remaining between them. This CDR3 spans 13 amino acids. The CDR3 region is CASSFGQYNEQFF. The CDR3 nucleotides are TGTGCCAGCAGCTTTGGACAGTACAATGAGCAGTTCTTC.

This clone has a handful of counts. The chain employs TRBV6-9 and TRBJ2-2; D is tentatively TRBD1 or TRBD2 (5 bases each). This CDR3 is built from 13 residues. Trimming left V 3 bases short and J 6 bases short, with 8 bases between. Germline assignment: CDR1 MNHGY and CDR2 SVAAGI. Here the CDR3 DNA reads TGTGCCAGCAGTTACTTGGGGGCCGGGGAGCTGTTTTTT. Protein product: CASSYLGAGELFF.

The genes are TRBV19 and TRBJ2-5, with D perhaps TRBD2 (5 bases). V was cut by 3 bases and J by 5 bases, with 13 bases left in between. The CDR3 extends over 14 amino acids. Germline V CDR1 and CDR2: LNHDA, SQIVND (reference sequence). CDR3 nucleotide sequence: TGTGCCAGTAGTATTAATGTTAGGGAGGAGACCCAGTACTTC. It translates to CASSINVREETQYF.

The genes are TRBV27 and TRBJ2-3; 7 bases agree with TRBD1. Germline V gives CDR1 MNHEY, CDR2 SMNVEV (reference sequence). This CDR3 spans 16 amino acids. V lost 6 bases and J lost 2; bases outside the gene matches: 11. CDR3 sequence reads: CASRLTGFFLTDTQYF. The CDR3 DNA reads TGTGCCAGCAGGTTGACAGGGTTTTTCCTCACAGATACGCAGTATTTT.

This chain uses TRBV5-8 with TRBJ2-7; TRBD1 might be the D (6 bases). This CDR3 comprises 13 residues. Between the trimmed V and J ends, which lost 3 bases and 1 base, there was a span of 8 bases. Germline assignment: CDR1 SGHTS and CDR2 YDEGEE. This CDR3 reads CASSWDTSYEQYF. DNA of the CDR3: TGTGCCAGCAGCTGGGACACTTCCTACGAGCAGTACTTC.

This clone was picked up a small number of times. The chain employs TRBV7-2 and TRBJ2-1; a weak D match, TRBD2 (5 bases). Germline CDR1 reads SGHTA; CDR2 reads FQGNSA. The V gene lost 2 bases and the J gene lost 5 bases, with 16 bases spanning the gap. The CDR3 spans 16 residues. The CDR3 loop reads CASSLRPYGLNNEQFF. The CDR3 DNA reads as TGTGCCAGCAGCTTACGCCCGTACGGACTCAACAATGAGCAGTTCTTC. The full variable domain, completed using reference TRBV7-2 and TRBJ2-1, is GAGVSQSPSNKVTEKGKDVELRCDPISGHTALYWYRQSLGQGLEFLIYFQGNSAPDKSGLPSDRFSAERTGGSVSTLTIQRTQQEDSAVYLCASSLRPYGLNNEQFFGPGTRLTVL.

The rearrangement links TRBV7-9 to TRBJ2-2; 10 nucleotides agree with TRBD1. CDR1 and CDR2 from the germline V gene are SEHNR and FQNEAQ (reference sequence). The junction had 4 bases not matched to a gene; V was cut back by 4 bases and J by 5 bases. CDR3 length: 15 amino acids. CDR3 nucleotide sequence: TGTGCCAGCAGCTGGGCGGGACAGGGGACCGGGGAGCTGTTTTTT. Amino acids: CASSWAGQGTGELFF.

The chain has TRBV27 and TRBJ1-5; 8 bases are a match to TRBD1. Germline V lookup: CDR1 MNHEY, CDR2 SMNVEV (reference sequence). Germline trimming cut 5 bases from V and 1 base from J; bases unmatched to any gene: 7. The CDR3 is 16 amino acids. The CDR3 DNA sequence: TGTGCCAGCAGTCTTTCAGGGGGCTCAAGCAATCAGCCCCAGCATTTT. Translating gives CASSLSGGSSNQPQHF.

This clone was recorded once. The chain carries TRBV6-5 and TRBJ2-2; 7 bases are shared with TRBD1. Trimming removed 4 bases from V and 9 bases from J; junction bases left unmatched: 5. The CDR3 is 13 amino acids. Germline V CDR1 and CDR2: MNHEY, SVGAGI. CDR3 sequence reads: CASSSTGARELFF. CDR3 in DNA: TGTGCCAGCAGTTCCACAGGGGCGAGGGAGCTGTTTTTT.